These T cell receptor beta chains were read from a single sample in a study of technical replicates of blood from a few donors. Measured with immunoSEQ multiplex PCR; TCRdb has only the in-frame clones, and not every one. The sample holds more than 45,000 clones; about 95% are singletons and the top ten take around 3%. The sequenced sample consisted of PBMCs. The receptor source for this set is a human donor in good health. Some clones in this sample may be carry-over from other donors' samples. CDR3s leave out the opening cysteine and the closing phenylalanine or tryptophan. D genes are given only for firm matches.

TRBD1,TRBJ1-5,TRBV5-8,ASSLFGTGGNQPQH
NA,TRBJ1-2,TRBV30,AWSRGMGGYT
NA,TRBJ1-2,TRBV4-3,ASSQEVGGVYGYT
TRBD1,TRBJ2-5,TRBV27,ASSRQGRQETQY
TRBD1,TRBJ1-2,TRBV5-4,ASKAGGGYGYT
NA,TRBJ2-1,TRBV25-1,ASSEYWVDSNNEQF
TRBD1,TRBJ1-2,TRBV2,ASSYRGEKYGYT
NA,TRBJ1-1,TRBV7-3,ASSSTWREAF
TRBD2,TRBJ2-1,TRBV7-9,ASSSGLVGNNEQF
TRBD1,TRBJ2-7,TRBV4-3,ASSRGTGREQY
TRBD2,TRBJ2-7,TRBV4-2,ASSQQTGTRNAYEQY
TRBD2,TRBJ2-1,TRBV18,ASSPLGAGGSGEQF
TRBD1,TRBJ1-5,TRBV29-1,SVAQGGNQPQH
TRBD1,TRBJ1-1,TRBV2,ASGQGAMGTEAF
NA,TRBJ2-7,TRBV4-3,ASSQGHVGVPISYEQY
TRBD1,TRBJ1-2,TRBV6-6,ASSYPTGNDGYT
TRBD2,TRBJ2-1,TRBV10-3,AISVRRENEQF
NA,TRBJ2-2,TRBV5-6,ASSPLAGELF
NA,TRBJ2-3,TRBV6-6,ASSYSESFGTDTQY
NA,TRBJ1-1,TRBV5-1,ASSLRGQDTEAF
NA,TRBJ1-5,TRBV2,ASRRRGDNQPQH
NA,TRBJ2-4,TRBV6-1,ASSEFQGKY
NA,TRBJ2-5,TRBV4-1,ASSPPGAETQY
TRBD1,TRBJ1-1,TRBV19,ASQKNPGQGNTEAF
NA,TRBJ1-6,TRBV2,ASSEALARYINSPLH
TRBD2,TRBJ2-1,TRBV6-4,ASSDSTSHNEQF
TRBD2,TRBJ2-1,TRBV5-6,ASSSSGSMHEQF
TRBD2,TRBJ2-1,TRBV5-1,ASSLRGSGASYNEQF
TRBD2,TRBJ2-1,TRBV7-2,ASRLRAGGNNEQF
NA,TRBJ1-1,TRBV11-2,ASSLLAGNTEAF
NA,TRBJ2-7,TRBV4-3,ASSQGLVYEQY
TRBD1,TRBJ2-7,TRBV30,AWSRGQGSSYEQY
NA,TRBJ1-5,TRBV7-2,ASSSSVESNQPQH
NA,TRBJ1-1,TRBV30,AWRLQNTEAF
NA,TRBJ1-6,TRBV19,ASSRTVYNSPLH